The 28 T cell receptor beta chains in this list originate from one sample, sequenced in a study of blood T cell repertoires in COVID-19 (TCRdb year 2020). The library was generated by the immunoSEQ multiplex PCR assay. TCRdb stores this immuneACCESS table with in-frame sequences only. Part of the clones is absent; in the studies checked, under half of the shortfall reflects unresolved V genes, and no reason is known for the rest. The sample table shows approximately 26,000 clones, and 90% are seen once. Of the sample, around 1.7% is held by the ten largest clones. Sequencing input: peripheral blood. These receptors all stem from a woman aged 55-75 years with active COVID-19.

This clone was found a few times. J is TRBJ2-2 and V is TRBV9; D gene uncertain. The V end was cut by 1 base, the J end by 1 base, with 8 bases between. CDR3 length equals 15 residues. Germline assignment: CDR1 SGDLS and CDR2 YYNGEE. The CDR3 loop reads CASSVRSMNTGELFF. Written as DNA, the CDR3 is TGTGCCAGCAGCGTACGCAGTATGAACACCGGGGAGCTGTTTTTT.

V and J are TRBV28 and TRBJ2-5; 9 nucleotides line up with TRBD2. The V and J ends lost 4 bases and 5 bases, in that order; junction bases with no gene match: 17. This CDR3 has 18 residues. Germline V gene lookup returns CDR1 MDHEN and CDR2 SYDVKM. The CDR3 loop is CASSYPTGGRAVWETQYF. In DNA form, the CDR3 reads TGTGCCAGCAGTTACCCTACGGGCGGGAGGGCCGTCTGGGAGACCCAGTACTTC.

The rearrangement uses TRBV6-5 and TRBJ2-3; the D gene is possibly TRBD1 (6 bases). The ends were cut back, 8 bases at V and 3 bases at J, with 12 bases in the middle. Per the germline V gene, CDR1 is MNHEY and CDR2 is SVGAGI. This CDR3 is 13 amino acids long. The CDR3 coding sequence is TGTGCCAGCCGAACGGGACAAACAGATACGCAGTATTTT. Encoded protein: CASRTGQTDTQYF.

The chain uses TRBV7-3 and TRBJ2-2; D is perhaps TRBD1 (5 bases). The V gene lost 6 bases and the J gene lost 1 base, with 9 bases spanning the gap. CDR1 is SGHTA and CDR2 is FQGTGA in the germline V gene. This CDR3 spans 14 amino acids. CDR3 DNA: TGTGCCAGCAGGACAGTTTTGAACACCGGGGAGCTGTTTTTT. Its protein product is CASRTVLNTGELFF.

In this sample, this clone turned up once. This sequence joins TRBV10-2 and TRBJ2-7; 7 bases match TRBD1. J lost 3 bases, V lost 6 bases, and 5 bases had no gene match. The CDR3 runs 13 residues. Germline CDR1 reads WSHSY; CDR2 reads SAAADI. In DNA form, the CDR3 reads TGCGCCAGCAGACTACGACAGGGCTACGAGCAGTACTTC. Amino acid sequence: CASRLRQGYEQYF.

The chain has TRBV15 and TRBJ2-1, with 8 bases that match TRBD2. CDR3 length: 15 residues. The trim removed 1 base at V and 7 bases at J, leaving 6 bases unmatched. Germline V gene data show CDR1 as LNHNV and CDR2 as YYDKDF (reference sequence). The CDR3 sequence is CATSRGAGGGNEQFF. The CDR3 nucleotides are TGTGCCACCAGCAGAGGGGCGGGAGGTGGGAATGAGCAGTTCTTC. The variable domain in full, with the rest retrieved from reference TRBV15 and TRBJ2-1, is DAMVIQNPRYQVTQFGKPVTLSCSQTLNHNVMYWYQQKSSQAPKLLFHYYDKDFNNEADTPDNFQSRRPNTSFCFLDIRSPGLGDTAMYLCATSRGAGGGNEQFFGPGTRLTVL.

DNA for the CDR3: TGCGCCAGCAGCCTGGGGACTAGCGGAGGAGGAGGGGGGGAGACCCAGTACTTC. Protein product: CASSLGTSGGGGGETQYF. This sequence joins TRBV4-1 and TRBJ2-5; 11 bases agree with TRBD2. Germline values: CDR1 MGHRA, CDR2 YSYEKL. The CDR3 contains 18 residues. V trimming: 4 bases; J trimming: 5 bases; junction bases outside the gene matches: 15.

The chain links TRBV7-7 to TRBJ2-1; tentatively, D is TRBD1 (6 bases). The CDR3 is made up of 16 amino acids. V dropped 5 bases and J dropped 10 bases, with 24 bases sitting between them. Per germline, CDR1 SSHAT and CDR2 FNYEAQ (reference sequence). The CDR3 sequence is CASSPGVGSPGEEQFF. The CDR3 nucleotides are TGTGCCAGCAGCCCTGGGGTGGGCTCTCCAGGGGAGGAGCAGTTCTTC.

The gene calls are TRBV6-1 and TRBJ1-2; D not certain. CDR3 length equals 12 residues. Germline lookup yields CDR1 MNHNS and CDR2 SASEGT. Trimming left V 2 bases short and J 3 bases short, with 4 bases between. The DNA for the CDR3 is TGTGCCAGCAGTGAACCGGACTATGGCTACACCTTC. Its translation is CASSEPDYGYTF.

The chain has TRBV9 and TRBJ2-3; 10 bases align to TRBD1. CDR3 length: 16 residues. Germline-derived CDR1 and CDR2 are SGDLS and YYNGEE. V lost 0 bases, J lost 4 bases, and 5 bases stayed unmatched. This CDR3 reads CASSVGLGQGPDTQYF. In nucleotides, the CDR3 is TGTGCCAGCAGCGTAGGTCTGGGACAGGGGCCAGATACGCAGTATTTT.

This rearrangement joins TRBV11-2 to TRBJ2-7, with 8 bases fitting TRBD2. Germline CDR1 and CDR2: SGHAT and FQNNGV. This CDR3 is 13 amino acids long. J gave up 5 bases and V 6 bases, and 6 bases lay outside the gene matches. CDR3 amino acids: CASSSGIRDEQYF. Here the CDR3 DNA reads TGTGCCAGCAGTAGCGGGATTCGCGACGAGCAGTACTTC. The whole variable domain, remainder taken from reference TRBV11-2 and TRBJ2-7, is EAGVAQSPRYKIIEKRQSVAFWCNPISGHATLYWYQQILGQGPKLLIQFQNNGVVDDSQLPKDRFSAERLKGVDSTLKIQPAKLEDSAVYLCASSSGIRDEQYFGPGTRLTVT.

This sequence joins TRBV27 and TRBJ2-1, with D maybe TRBD2 (5 bases). This CDR3 has 17 amino acids. Trimming removed 6 bases at V and 7 bases at J, with 25 bases between. Germline V gene data show CDR1 as MNHEY and CDR2 as SMNVEV (reference sequence). The CDR3 reads CASSLTQRILGFNEQFF. CDR3 coding DNA: TGTGCCAGCAGCCTGACTCAGCGGATCCTAGGGTTTAATGAGCAGTTCTTC.

This clone was counted a single time. The chain uses TRBV3-1 (or the pseudogene TRBV3-2) and TRBJ2-7; D is perhaps TRBD2 (7 bases). The CDR3 has 15 amino acids. With 7 bases removed from V and 4 bases from J, the gap between germline ends came to 20 bases. Per germline, CDR1 LGHDT and CDR2 YNNKEL (reference sequence). The CDR3 spells CASTGQTGRFYEQYF. The CDR3 DNA reads as TGTGCCAGCACCGGACAGACCGGGAGGTTTTACGAGCAGTACTTC.

V is TRBV19 and J is TRBJ1-5; 11 bases align to TRBD1. Trimming at V came to 5 bases and at J to 5 bases, leaving 5 bases not matched to a gene. The CDR3 consists of 15 residues. Germline V gives CDR1 LNHDA, CDR2 SQIVND (reference sequence). The CDR3 sequence is CASSEDRGPYQPQHF. As DNA, the CDR3 is TGTGCCAGTAGTGAGGACAGGGGGCCCTATCAGCCCCAGCATTTT. Combining the CDR3 with reference TRBV19 and TRBJ1-5 gives the whole variable domain DGGITQSPKYLFRKEGQNVTLSCEQNLNHDAMYWYRQDPGQGLRLIYYSQIVNDFQKGDIAEGYSVSREKKESFPLTVTSAQKNPTAFYLCASSEDRGPYQPQHFGDGTRLSIL.

The CDR3 sequence: CASSPTTTLETQYF. DNA for the CDR3: TGTGCCAGCAGCCCTACGACGACACTTGAGACCCAGTACTTC. V gene TRBV6-2 or TRBV6-3 combines with J gene TRBJ2-5; D remains unclear. Germline CDR1 MNHEY, CDR2 SVGEGT. The CDR3 spans 14 residues. The V and J ends lost 6 bases and 5 bases respectively, with 16 bases between them.

This clone came up once. The chain couples TRBV7-9 to TRBJ1-5, with TRBD1 identical over 8 bases. The germline V gene has CDR1 SEHNR and CDR2 FQNEAQ (reference sequence). The junction had 5 bases not matched to a gene; V was cut back by 4 bases and J by 0 bases. The CDR3 sequence is 16 residues long. CDR3 nucleotide sequence: TGTGCCAGCAGCTCAGGACAGGGCTATAGCAATCAGCCCCAGCATTTT. Its translation is CASSSGQGYSNQPQHF.

This clone came up once. The V call is TRBV5-1, the J call TRBJ1-6; D is ambiguous. Germline-derived CDR1 and CDR2 are SGHRS and YFSETQ. This CDR3 is built from 14 residues. Trimming stripped 0 bases from V and 6 bases from J, with 7 bases between. The CDR3 reads CASSLGERNSPLHF. The CDR3 DNA sequence: TGCGCCAGCAGCTTGGGCGAGCGTAATTCACCCCTCCACTTT.

The chain links TRBV9 to TRBJ1-6; 9 bases are a match to TRBD1. Germline trimming cut 0 bases from V and 7 bases from J; bases unmatched to any gene: 2. CDR1 is SGDLS and CDR2 is YYNGEE in the germline V gene. The CDR3 runs to 15 residues. CDR3 DNA: TGTGCCAGCAGCGTAGAGGGACAGGGAAATTCACCCCTCCACTTT. This gives the protein CASSVEGQGNSPLHF.

This clone has only a few counts. The chain has TRBV5-4 and TRBJ2-1, with D possibly being TRBD2 (7 bases). Germline CDR1 and CDR2: SGHNT and YYREEE (reference sequence). This CDR3 is built from 14 residues. V lost 4 bases to trimming and J lost 9 bases, with 17 bases between them. The CDR3 protein is CASSLKTRGGEQFF. As DNA, the CDR3 is TGTGCCAGCAGCCTGAAGACTAGGGGGGGTGAGCAGTTCTTC.

The table lists this clone with a count of one. This chain uses TRBV28 with TRBJ2-3; TRBD2 matches 13 bases. The V gene end was trimmed by 10 bases and the J gene end by 6 bases; junction bases not matched to a gene: 7. The germline V gene has CDR1 MDHEN and CDR2 SYDVKM. The CDR3 is 14 amino acids. Written as DNA, the CDR3 is TGTGCCACCCGACTAGCGGGAGGTGGGGATACGCAGTATTTT. As protein: CATRLAGGGDTQYF.

The chain is built from TRBV28 and TRBJ1-2; D gene uncertain. The germline V gene encodes CDR1 MDHEN and CDR2 SYDVKM. The V gene lost 5 bases and the J gene lost 4 bases, with 14 bases spanning the gap. The CDR3 covers 14 residues. CDR3: CASSTHRSVYGYTF. The CDR3 nucleotides are TGTGCCAGCAGTACCCATAGGAGCGTCTATGGCTACACCTTC.

The chain carries TRBV29-1 and TRBJ1-1, with D tentatively TRBD1 (5 bases). Germline V gene data show CDR1 as SQVTM and CDR2 as ANQGSEA. The CDR3 contains 13 residues. Trimming took 1 base from V and 3 from J, leaving 9 bases between them. The CDR3 protein is CSVEAPGDTEAFF. The CDR3 nucleotides are TGCAGCGTTGAAGCCCCGGGGGACACTGAAGCTTTCTTT.

The chain has TRBV27 and TRBJ1-4; 12 nucleotides align to TRBD1. There are 17 residues in the CDR3. V dropped 5 bases and J dropped 8; count of bases not matched to a gene: 12. Germline assignment: CDR1 MNHEY and CDR2 SMNVEV (reference sequence). CDR3 sequence: CASSQPGTGGASEKLFF. DNA for the CDR3: TGTGCCAGCAGTCAACCCGGGACAGGGGGCGCGAGCGAAAAACTGTTTTTT.

CDR3 sequence (DNA): TGTGCCAGCATGTTGTACAGGGACACAGATACGCAGTATTTT. Encoded protein: CASMLYRDTDTQYF. The V gene is TRBV27, the J gene TRBJ2-3; perhaps TRBD1 as D (6 bases). The V and J ends lost 7 bases and 2 bases respectively, with 13 bases between them. CDR3 size: 14 residues. Germline V gene sequence: CDR1 MNHEY, CDR2 SMNVEV (reference sequence).

The chain employs TRBV27 and TRBJ2-7; unclear D gene. The CDR3 totals 13 residues. Germline CDR1 MNHEY, CDR2 SMNVEV (reference sequence). Trimming took off 6 bases at V and 3 bases at J, with 12 bases between the two ends. CDR3 sequence reads: CASSPGSGYEQYF. The CDR3 bases are TGTGCCAGCAGCCCCGGTTCGGGCTACGAGCAGTACTTC.

The chain links TRBV7-2 to TRBJ1-4; 10 bases match TRBD1. This CDR3 has 15 amino acids. V shed 3 bases and J 3 bases; nucleotides not matched to a gene: 1. Germline V gives CDR1 SGHTA, CDR2 FQGNSA. In DNA form, the CDR3 reads TGTGCCAGCAGCTTCGACAGGGGGCCTAATGAAAAACTGTTTTTT. This sequence encodes CASSFDRGPNEKLFF. The variable domain in full, completed from reference TRBV7-2 and TRBJ1-4, reads GAGVSQSPSNKVTEKGKDVELRCDPISGHTALYWYRQSLGQGLEFLIYFQGNSAPDKSGLPSDRFSAERTGGSVSTLTIQRTQQEDSAVYLCASSFDRGPNEKLFFGSGTQLSVL.

This clone was picked up one time. This chain connects TRBV20-1 to TRBJ2-4; D is unclear. This CDR3 is built from 11 residues. CDR1 is DFQATT, CDR2 SNEGSKA, per germline (reference sequence). The V end was cut by 6 bases, the J end by 7 bases, with 10 bases between. CDR3 sequence reads: CSATVENIQYF. The CDR3 DNA sequence: TGCAGTGCCACAGTCGAGAACATTCAGTACTTC.

The chain recombines TRBV19 with TRBJ2-3; tentative D call: TRBD2 (5 bases). This CDR3 contains 12 residues. CDR1 LNHDA and CDR2 SQIVND come from the germline V gene (reference sequence). The V gene lost 6 bases and the J gene lost 5 bases, with 9 bases spanning the gap. This chain's CDR3 is CASSPRGDTQYF. The CDR3 nucleotides read TGTGCCAGTAGCCCCCGGGGAGATACGCAGTATTTT.